The clone carrying this T cell receptor beta chain has just one count. Its antigen is not known. The CDR3 has 18 amino acids. V dropped 5 bases and J dropped 1 base, with 24 bases sitting between them. Germline CDR1 SGHAT, CDR2 FQNNGV. The data were obtained in a study of shared clonotypes between healthy human individuals. This table comes from immunoSEQ multiplex PCR, and its TCRdb copy is limited to in-frame clones, with some not included. The sample contains under 1,100,000 clones, roughly 74% of which appear only once. Overall study findings and caveats: On the whole, naive subsets had larger estimated richness than memory subsets had. Four donors shared about 5% of their naive CD4 clonotypes.

The J gene is TRBJ2-7, the V gene TRBV11-2; maybe TRBD2 (7 bases). The TCR was taken from a man aged 18 to 29 in good health. Some clones in this sample may be carry-over from other donors' samples. Sequencing was carried out using memory CD4+ T cells from PBMCs. The subset is: CD45RA-negative fraction. The CDR3 DNA is TGTGCCAGCAGCCCCTCGGCGGTCGGGGGAGGGGGATCCTACGAGCAGTACTTC. It specifies CASSPSAVGGGGSYEQYF.